One sample yielded the 18 T cell receptor beta chains listed below, sequenced in a study of cytomegalovirus exposure and HLA in healthy donors. In the PCR, 60 Vbeta and 13 Jbeta primers were used. TCRdb keeps only in-frame clones here, not all; method: immunoSEQ multiplex PCR. The listing records about 200,000 clones. Sequencing was performed on PBMCs. The source of these receptors is a young man in good health and CMV-seronegative.

The chain recombines TRBV2 with TRBJ1-6, with D unclear. From germline, CDR1 is SNHLY and CDR2 FYNNEI. This CDR3 comprises 13 residues. Trimming removed 5 bases from V and 3 bases from J, with 5 bases in between. DNA of the CDR3: TGTGCCAGCAGTTTAGACTATAATTCACCCCTCCACTTT. This codes for CASSLDYNSPLHF.

The gene calls are TRBV18 and TRBJ2-1, with D maybe TRBD2 (6 bases). The germline V gene has CDR1 KGHSH and CDR2 LQKENI. V was clipped by 6 bases and J by 7 bases, with 19 bases between them. The CDR3 spans 15 residues. The CDR3 reads CASSKPGLKMNEQFF. The CDR3 DNA follows: TGTGCCAGCTCCAAACCGGGACTTAAAATGAATGAGCAGTTCTTC.

V and J are TRBV30 and TRBJ1-3; D remains unclear. This CDR3 comprises 14 residues. CDR1 is GTSNPN and CDR2 is SVGIG in the germline V gene (reference sequence). The V end lost 0 bases, the J end lost 3 bases, and 9 bases lay between the germline ends. The CDR3 is CAWSVTAGGNTIYF. CDR3 bases: TGTGCCTGGAGTGTAACAGCGGGTGGAAACACCATATATTTT. The full variable domain, its missing parts supplied by reference TRBV30 and TRBJ1-3, is SQTIHQWPATLVQPVGSPLSLECTVEGTSNPNLYWYRQAAGRGLQLLFYSVGIGQISSEVPQNLSASRPQDRQFILSSKKLLLSDSGFYLCAWSVTAGGNTIYFGEGSWLTVV.

V gene TRBV29-1 combines with J gene TRBJ1-2, with 12 positions matching TRBD1. The CDR3 loop spans 13 amino acids. V lost 6 bases and J lost 7; bases outside the gene matches: 6. Germline V CDR1 and CDR2: SQVTM, ANQGSEA. CDR3 nucleotides: TGCAGCGTGAACATGGGACAGGGGGCTGGCTACACCTTC. Encoded protein: CSVNMGQGAGYTF.

The chain employs TRBV5-1 and TRBJ2-5; 9 positions match TRBD1. Trimming at V came to 4 bases and at J to 1 base, leaving 2 bases not matched to a gene. The germline V gene has CDR1 SGHRS and CDR2 YFSETQ. The CDR3 runs to 14 residues. CDR3 amino acids: CASSLQGAQETQYF. In DNA form, the CDR3 reads TGCGCCAGCAGCCTACAGGGGGCCCAAGAGACCCAGTACTTC.

The rearrangement links TRBV6-5 to TRBJ2-5; TRBD2 is a possible D gene (5 bases). The length of the CDR3 is 12 residues. Between the trimmed V and J ends, which lost 5 bases and 5 bases, there was a span of 9 bases. CDR1 is MNHEY and CDR2 is SVGAGI in the germline V gene. CDR3 region: CASSGSRETQYF. The CDR3, as DNA: TGTGCCAGCAGTGGGAGCCGGGAGACCCAGTACTTC.

The chain employs TRBV19 and TRBJ2-1; 10 bases fit TRBD1. J lost 5 bases, V lost 7 bases, and 8 bases had no gene match. The germline gives CDR1 LNHDA, CDR2 SQIVND (reference sequence). The CDR3 sequence is 15 residues long. The DNA of the CDR3 is TGTGCCAGTACCTACGGGACAGGGGATAACAATGAGCAGTTCTTC. As protein: CASTYGTGDNNEQFF.

V and J are TRBV11-3 and TRBJ2-3, with 7 nucleotides matching TRBD2. V lost 5 bases, J lost 0 bases, and 11 bases stayed unmatched. The length of the CDR3 is 17 residues. Germline assignment: CDR1 SGHNT and CDR2 YENEEA. The CDR3 loop reads CASSRDYSAGSTDTQYF. For the CDR3, the DNA is TGTGCCAGCAGCCGGGACTATAGCGCGGGTAGCACAGATACGCAGTATTTT.

The gene calls are TRBV5-1 and TRBJ2-3; D is perhaps TRBD1 (5 bases). Germline assignment: CDR1 SGHRS and CDR2 YFSETQ. V dropped 2 bases and J dropped 0 bases, with 16 bases sitting between them. The CDR3 runs 17 residues. CDR3: CASSFGVIAGSTDTQYF. For the CDR3, the DNA is TGCGCCAGCAGCTTCGGAGTTATCGCAGGGAGCACAGATACGCAGTATTTT.

The chain combines TRBV11-1 with TRBJ1-1; tentatively, D is TRBD1 (5 bases). Germline loops: CDR1 SGHAT, CDR2 FQDESV (reference sequence). CDR3 size: 14 residues. V dropped 5 bases and J dropped 4 bases, with 14 bases sitting between them. The CDR3 DNA reads TGTGCCAGCAGCCGTACTTGGGGGGTCACTGAAGCTTTCTTT. Its translation: CASSRTWGVTEAFF.

CDR3 region: CASSLNTGSGANVLTF. For the CDR3, the DNA is TGTGCCAGCAGCTTAAACACAGGGTCTGGGGCCAACGTCCTGACTTTC. This chain uses TRBV7-2 with TRBJ2-6, with D perhaps matching TRBD1 (6 bases). Germline CDR1 is SGHTA and CDR2 is FQGNSA. Trimming cost V 2 bases and J 1 base, with 9 bases left between them. CDR3 length equals 16 residues.

This rearrangement joins TRBV5-1 to TRBJ2-2, with D perhaps matching TRBD2 (6 bases). Looked up from germline, CDR1 is SGHRS and CDR2 is YFSETQ. V was shortened by 5 bases and J by 6 bases, with 8 bases between the two germline ends. This CDR3 contains 12 residues. The CDR3 loop is CASSRESGELFF. CDR3 nucleotides: TGCGCCAGCAGTCGGGAGTCCGGGGAGCTGTTTTTT.

The rearrangement uses TRBV2 and TRBJ2-1, with 13 bases fitting TRBD2. The length of the CDR3 is 15 residues. V lost 2 bases and J lost 7; bases outside the gene matches: 2. From germline, CDR1 is SNHLY and CDR2 FYNNEI. CDR3 bases: TGTGCCAGCAGTGAACAACTAGCGGGAGGGAATGAGCAGTTCTTC. This codes for CASSEQLAGGNEQFF.

The genes are TRBV2 and TRBJ1-1, with D possibly being TRBD1 (6 bases). The CDR3 spans 14 residues. Between the trimmed V and J ends, which lost 4 bases and 5 bases, there was a span of 14 bases. Germline loops: CDR1 SNHLY, CDR2 FYNNEI. CDR3 nucleotide sequence: TGTGCCAGCAGTGCTGGACAGCTTGGGACTGAAGCTTTCTTT. As protein: CASSAGQLGTEAFF.

The chain joins TRBV9 to TRBJ1-6; D gene unclear. This CDR3 has 15 amino acids. Germline V gene lookup returns CDR1 SGDLS and CDR2 YYNGEE. V gave up 0 bases and J gave up 10 bases, with 14 bases separating them. The CDR3 region has the DNA TGTGCCAGCAGCGTAGATGCGCCTAGCCAATCACCCCTCCACTTT. Protein sequence: CASSVDAPSQSPLHF.

In DNA form, the CDR3 reads TGCGCCAGCAGCCAAGAAACTAGCGGGAGGAACGAGCAGTACTTC. Translating gives CASSQETSGRNEQYF. The genes are TRBV4-1 and TRBJ2-5; 12 bases are shared with TRBD2. The last part of the DNA fits TRBJ2-7 better; the J call may be wrong. This CDR3 is 15 amino acids long. CDR1 and CDR2 from the germline V gene are MGHRA and YSYEKL.

The CDR3 bases are TGTGCCAGCAGCCAGGAGAACACTGAAGCTTTCTTT. Translation gives CASSQENTEAFF. This chain connects TRBV28 to TRBJ1-1; D gene ambiguous. V was cut by 6 bases and J by 1 base, with 6 bases left in between. This CDR3 is 12 amino acids long. CDR1 MDHEN and CDR2 SYDVKM come from the germline V gene.

The V and J genes are TRBV7-9 and TRBJ2-5; 11 bases align to TRBD1. The CDR3 extends over 17 amino acids. J lost 5 bases, V lost 1 base, and 9 bases had no gene match. Germline CDR1 SEHNR, CDR2 FQNEAQ (reference sequence). Here the CDR3 reads CASSLGTGGLARETQYF. The DNA for the CDR3 is TGTGCCAGCAGCTTAGGGACAGGGGGCCTCGCGAGGGAGACCCAGTACTTC.